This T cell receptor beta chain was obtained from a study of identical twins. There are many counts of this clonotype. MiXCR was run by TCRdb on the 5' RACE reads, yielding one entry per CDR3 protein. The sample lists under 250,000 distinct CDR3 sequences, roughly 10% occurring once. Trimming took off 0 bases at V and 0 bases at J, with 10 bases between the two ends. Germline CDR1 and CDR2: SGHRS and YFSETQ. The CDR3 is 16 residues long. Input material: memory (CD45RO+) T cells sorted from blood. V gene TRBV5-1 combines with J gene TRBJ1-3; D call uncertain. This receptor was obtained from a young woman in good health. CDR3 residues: CASSLAPGDSGNTIYF. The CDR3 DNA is TGCGCCAGCAGCTTGGCCCCCGGCGACTCTGGAAACACCATATATTTT. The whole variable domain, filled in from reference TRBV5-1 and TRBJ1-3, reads KAGVTQTPRYLIKTRGQQVTLSCSPISGHRSVSWYQQTPGQGLQFLFEYFSETQRNKGNFPGRFSGRQFSNSRSEMNVSTLELGDSALYLCASSLAPGDSGNTIYFGEGSWLTVV.